This TCR beta chain comes out of a study of identical twins. MiXCR was run by TCRdb on the 5' RACE reads, yielding one entry per CDR3 protein. In the table there are approximately 470,000 distinct CDR3 sequences, 14% of which are singletons. The CDR3 sequence is 14 residues long. The V gene end was trimmed by 6 bases and the J gene end by 3 bases; junction bases not matched to a gene: 7. A further study also used this sample, focusing on yellow fever vaccine responses in identical twins.

The TCR was taken from a woman between 18 and 29 years old in good health. Sequencing was carried out using CD4+ T cells sorted from blood. The rearrangement uses TRBV12-3 or TRBV12-4 and TRBJ2-7; 8 nucleotides match TRBD1. CDR3 DNA: TGTGCCAGCAGCTCTGACAGGGGCGTCTACGAGCAGTACTTC. Its protein is CASSSDRGVYEQYF.